These 22 T cell receptor beta chains were all obtained from the same sample, sequenced in a study of blood T cell repertoires in COVID-19. Here immunoSEQ multiplex PCR was the method, and the copy in TCRdb shows in-frame clones only, minus some. This sample has over 200,000 clones, with just over 85% found just once. Sequencing input: peripheral blood. These receptor sequences come from a man younger than 35 with active or convalescent COVID-19.

This clone occurred a few times. The J gene is TRBJ2-4, the V gene TRBV20-1; 8 bases match TRBD2. This CDR3 contains 11 residues. Germline CDR1 DFQATT, CDR2 SNEGSKA (reference sequence). V dropped 4 bases and J dropped 16; count of bases not matched to a gene: 9. CDR3 bases: TGCAGTGCTAAAACGGGGACTAGTCGATACTTC. It encodes CSAKTGTSRYF.

DNA of the CDR3: TGTGCCAGCAGCTTAAGTTACGGACAGTCCTCCGACATAGATACGCAGTATTTT. The encoded protein is CASSLSYGQSSDIDTQYF. The V gene is TRBV11-2, the J gene TRBJ2-3; maybe TRBD1 (6 bases). CDR3 size: 18 residues. V dropped 2 bases and J dropped 5 bases, with 23 bases sitting between them. CDR1 SGHAT and CDR2 FQNNGV come from the germline V gene.

The chain carries TRBV3-1 (or the pseudogene TRBV3-2) and TRBJ1-2, with 8 bases aligning to TRBD1. The CDR3 contains 16 residues. V was pared by 2 bases and J by 3 bases, with 8 bases of the junction left unmatched. The germline CDR1 and CDR2 sequences are LGHDT and YNNKEL (reference sequence). The chain's CDR3 is CASSQHPMTGDYGYTF. Here the CDR3 DNA reads TGTGCCAGCAGCCAACACCCTATGACAGGGGACTATGGCTACACCTTC.

The chain carries TRBV6-1 and TRBJ2-7, with TRBD1 matching over 8 bases. V shed 4 bases, J shed 0 bases, and the junction held 8 bases outside the gene matches. CDR1 is MNHNS and CDR2 is SASEGT in the germline V gene. The length of the CDR3 is 16 residues. The CDR3, as DNA: TGTGCCAGCAGTGTCAGACAGGGGCGGAGCTCCTACGAGCAGTACTTC. Protein product: CASSVRQGRSSYEQYF.

This clone showed up just once. CDR3 sequence (DNA): TGTGCCAGCAGAGGGGGACTAGCGAGGGCCGGGGAGCTGTTTTTT. Its protein is CASRGGLARAGELFF. The rearrangement links TRBV2 to TRBJ2-2, with TRBD2 identical over 10 bases. Germline CDR1 SNHLY, CDR2 FYNNEI. There are 15 residues in the CDR3. The trim removed 6 bases at V and 6 bases at J, leaving 7 bases unmatched.

V and J are TRBV6-1 and TRBJ2-5, with 8 bases aligning to TRBD1. V trimming: 6 bases; J trimming: 1 base; junction bases outside the gene matches: 13. Looked up from germline, CDR1 is MNHNS and CDR2 is SASEGT. This CDR3 is 17 amino acids long. CDR3 bases: TGTGCCAGCAGGGAACCTACAGGGGGGTGGCCCCAAGAGACCCAGTACTTC. This codes for CASREPTGGWPQETQYF.

The chain combines TRBV6-5 with TRBJ1-5; 9 bases fit TRBD1. The J segment lost 7 bases and the V segment lost 6 bases, leaving 10 bases of the junction unmatched. The V gene's germline CDR1 is MNHEY and CDR2 SVGAGI. This CDR3 has 15 residues. This CDR3 is CASRGLQGAGQPQHF. CDR3 nucleotide sequence: TGTGCCAGCAGGGGTCTACAGGGGGCCGGGCAGCCCCAGCATTTT.

The chain carries TRBV29-1 and TRBJ2-2; 7 nucleotides match TRBD2. CDR1 SQVTM and CDR2 ANQGSEA come from the germline V gene. With 4 bases clipped from V and 2 bases from J, the junction kept 4 bases outside the gene matches. The CDR3 runs to 14 residues. CDR3 loop: CSVARDYNTGELFF. In DNA form, the CDR3 reads TGCAGCGTTGCCCGGGACTACAACACCGGGGAGCTGTTTTTT.

This clone has just one count. The V call is TRBV10-3, the J call TRBJ1-4; tentative D call: TRBD1 (6 bases). In germline, CDR1 is ENHRY, CDR2 SYGVKD. This CDR3 spans 15 amino acids. With 6 bases removed from V and 8 bases from J, the gap between germline ends came to 19 bases. CDR3 bases: TGTGCCATCAGGGGGGCCACAGGGAACGGCGAAAAACTGTTTTTT. Its protein product is CAIRGATGNGEKLFF.

The chain recombines TRBV27 with TRBJ1-1; no definite D call. V lost 0 bases to trimming and J lost 4 bases, with 9 bases between them. There are 14 residues in the CDR3. Germline CDR1 MNHEY, CDR2 SMNVEV (reference sequence). CDR3 DNA: TGTGCCAGCAGTTTATCCCGACAAAGCACTGAAGCTTTCTTT. Translated: CASSLSRQSTEAFF.

The chain couples TRBV12-5 to TRBJ2-1; TRBD2 is a possible D gene (5 bases). The CDR3 runs 14 residues. V was pared by 7 bases and J by 9 bases, with 19 bases between. Germline assignment: CDR1 LGHNT and CDR2 FRNRAP. In nucleotides, the CDR3 is TGTGCTAGTGAGTATCCGGGAAAGTGGCGTGAGCAGTTCTTC. It encodes CASEYPGKWREQFF.

The chain joins TRBV19 to TRBJ2-1; 9 bases agree with TRBD1. CDR1 and CDR2 from the germline V gene are LNHDA and SQIVND (reference sequence). With 4 bases clipped from V and 3 bases from J, the junction kept 7 bases outside the gene matches. The CDR3 has 16 amino acids. Here the CDR3 reads CASSTSDRGDYNEQFF. Here the CDR3 DNA reads TGTGCCAGTAGTACCTCGGACAGGGGAGACTACAATGAGCAGTTCTTC.

This chain links TRBV5-1 with TRBJ2-5; D not resolved. With 7 bases removed from V and 1 base from J, the gap between germline ends came to 11 bases. The germline gives CDR1 SGHRS, CDR2 YFSETQ. CDR3 length: 13 residues. Written as DNA, the CDR3 is TGCGCCAGCTCTCTGCCGGGCCAAGAGACCCAGTACTTC. Amino acids: CASSLPGQETQYF.

CDR3 DNA sequence: TGTGCCAGTAGTATAGGGGGTCGACGCGGGAGTGGAAATGAGCAGTTCTTC. Encoded protein: CASSIGGRRGSGNEQFF. This sequence joins TRBV19 and TRBJ2-1; TRBD2 matches at 7 bases. The CDR3 is made up of 17 amino acids. Germline assignment: CDR1 LNHDA and CDR2 SQIVND (reference sequence). V shed 1 base, J shed 7 bases, and the junction held 13 bases outside the gene matches.

The chain combines TRBV12-5 with TRBJ2-1, with D hard to call. Germline V gene lookup returns CDR1 LGHNT and CDR2 FRNRAP. V lost 6 bases to trimming and J lost 6 bases, with 6 bases between them. The CDR3 contains 11 residues. The CDR3 loop reads CASGSSNEQFF. CDR3 DNA sequence: TGTGCTAGTGGGTCGTCCAATGAGCAGTTCTTC.

The chain carries TRBV19 and TRBJ2-1; a possible D gene is TRBD2 (5 bases). V was cut by 10 bases and J by 7 bases, with 11 bases left in between. The CDR3 consists of 11 residues. Germline values: CDR1 LNHDA, CDR2 SQIVND (reference sequence). The CDR3 sequence: CATREENEQFF. The CDR3 nucleotides read TGTGCCACTCGGGAAGAAAATGAGCAGTTCTTC.

The rearrangement joins TRBV27 to TRBJ1-5, with 9 bases that match TRBD1. V dropped 5 bases and J dropped 1; count of bases not matched to a gene: 6. Per germline, CDR1 MNHEY and CDR2 SMNVEV (reference sequence). The CDR3 length is 16 residues. CDR3 loop: CASSGMTGGSNQPQHF. The CDR3 DNA reads TGTGCCAGCAGTGGGATGACAGGGGGAAGCAATCAGCCCCAGCATTTT.

V usage is TRBV29-1 and J usage is TRBJ2-7; D gene ambiguous. Between the trimmed V and J ends, which lost 4 bases and 1 base, there was a span of 11 bases. The germline gives CDR1 SQVTM, CDR2 ANQGSEA. The CDR3 extends over 13 amino acids. The CDR3 sequence is CSVAPVVSYEQYF. The CDR3 nucleotides are TGCAGCGTTGCTCCAGTCGTATCCTACGAGCAGTACTTC.

V gene TRBV10-3 combines with J gene TRBJ2-5; a possible D gene is TRBD1 (5 bases). The CDR3 extends over 12 amino acids. From germline, CDR1 is ENHRY and CDR2 SYGVKD. The ends were cut back, 3 bases at V and 5 bases at J, with 7 bases in the middle. The DNA for the CDR3 is TGTGCCATCAGTGACACAGGCGAGACCCAGTACTTC. Its protein is CAISDTGETQYF.

The chain carries TRBV3-1 (or the pseudogene TRBV3-2) and TRBJ1-2; 9 nucleotides line up with TRBD1. The V gene's germline CDR1 is LGHDT and CDR2 YNNKEL (reference sequence). J was trimmed by 8 bases and V by 7 bases; bases with no gene match: 8. The CDR3 is 13 residues long. CDR3 DNA sequence: TGTGCCAGCACCCTGGACAGGGGAGGCGGCTACACCTTC. It yields the protein CASTLDRGGGYTF.

The gene calls are TRBV29-1 and TRBJ2-7; tentatively, D is TRBD1 (6 bases). This CDR3 region has 13 residues. Germline V gene sequence: CDR1 SQVTM, CDR2 ANQGSEA. V was clipped by 4 bases and J by 6 bases, with 16 bases between them. The CDR3 nucleotides are TGCAGCGTTGTGGCAGGGGTTTTCGGCGAGCAGTACTTC. This translates into CSVVAGVFGEQYF.

J is TRBJ1-1 and V is TRBV6-2 or TRBV6-3; 9 positions match TRBD1. J lost 0 bases, V lost 4 bases, and 12 bases had no gene match. The CDR3 has 18 amino acids. The germline V gene encodes CDR1 MNHEY and CDR2 SVGEGT. CDR3 residues: CASSFSTPGTGMNTEAFF. The CDR3 DNA reads as TGTGCCAGCAGTTTCAGCACACCCGGGACAGGGATGAACACTGAAGCTTTCTTT.